The present T cell receptor (beta chain) was sequenced within a study of blood T cell repertoires in COVID-19. Study-level background: Samples representing acute and convalescent COVID-19 were sourced from the United States, Italy and Spain.

Recruits, aged about 18 to 90 years, lived in roughly 22 US areas. Recovered status applied to Cohort 3 donors who had two consecutive negative PCRs. It also applied to those with clearance or with symptom resolution. This clone turned up a few times. The V gene's germline CDR1 is SEHNR and CDR2 FQNEAQ (reference sequence). Trimming removed 4 bases at V and 3 bases at J, with 24 bases between. This CDR3 region has 18 residues. Clones were read by immunoSEQ multiplex PCR, and TCRdb kept only the in-frame ones, dropping some. The sample has 250,000 to 350,000 clones; 70% to 90% are singletons. Sequenced material: PBMCs or T cells enriched from blood (not recorded which). This clonotype originated in a woman under 40 who had recovered from COVID-19. The V and J genes are TRBV7-9 and TRBJ2-5, with a weak D call TRBD2 (6 bases). The CDR3 is CASSSSIYGRGGEETQYF. CDR3 sequence (DNA): TGTGCCAGCAGCTCCTCTATTTATGGACGGGGAGGTGAAGAGACCCAGTACTTC.